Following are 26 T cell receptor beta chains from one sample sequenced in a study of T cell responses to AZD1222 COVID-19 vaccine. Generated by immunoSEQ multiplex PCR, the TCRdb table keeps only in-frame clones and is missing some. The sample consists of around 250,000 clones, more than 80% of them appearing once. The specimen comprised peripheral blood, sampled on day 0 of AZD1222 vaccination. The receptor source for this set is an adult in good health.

The CDR3 DNA reads as TGTGCCACACAAACAGGGGTTCGGCACGAGCAGTACTTC. This sequence encodes CATQTGVRHEQYF. The genes are TRBV6-6 and TRBJ2-7; 7 positions agree with TRBD1. Germline V CDR1 and CDR2: MNHNY, SVGAGI (reference sequence). The CDR3 is 13 amino acids. J gave up 5 bases and V 10 bases, and 11 bases lay outside the gene matches.

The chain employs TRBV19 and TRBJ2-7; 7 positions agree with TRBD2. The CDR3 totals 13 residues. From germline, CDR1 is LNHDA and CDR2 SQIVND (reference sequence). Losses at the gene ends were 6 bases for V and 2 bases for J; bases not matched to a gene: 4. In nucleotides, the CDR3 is TGTGCCAGTAGGAGGGCGGGGGCCTACGAGCAGTACTTC. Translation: CASRRAGAYEQYF. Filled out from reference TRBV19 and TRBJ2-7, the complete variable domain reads DGGITQSPKYLFRKEGQNVTLSCEQNLNHDAMYWYRQDPGQGLRLIYYSQIVNDFQKGDIAEGYSVSREKKESFPLTVTSAQKNPTAFYLCASRRAGAYEQYFGPGTRLTVT.

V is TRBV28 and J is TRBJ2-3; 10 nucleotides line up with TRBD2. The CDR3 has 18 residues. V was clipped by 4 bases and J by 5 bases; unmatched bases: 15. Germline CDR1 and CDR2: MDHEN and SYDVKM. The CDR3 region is CASSSPSGSSGGLDTQYF. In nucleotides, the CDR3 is TGTGCCAGCAGTTCCCCTAGCGGCTCTAGCGGGGGATTAGATACGCAGTATTTT.

The CDR3 loop reads CASSASFTSGWNEQYF. The CDR3 region has the DNA TGCGCCAGCAGCGCGTCCTTTACTAGCGGGTGGAACGAGCAGTACTTC. The chain carries TRBV5-1 and TRBJ2-7, with TRBD2 matching over 9 bases. The germline CDR1 and CDR2 sequences are SGHRS and YFSETQ. Losses at the gene ends were 4 bases for V and 5 bases for J; bases not matched to a gene: 13. This CDR3 spans 16 amino acids.

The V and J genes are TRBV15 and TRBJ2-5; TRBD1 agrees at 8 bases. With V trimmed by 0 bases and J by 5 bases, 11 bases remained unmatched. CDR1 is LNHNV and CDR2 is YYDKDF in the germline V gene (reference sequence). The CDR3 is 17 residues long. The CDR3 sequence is CATSRDPNGQGPETQYF. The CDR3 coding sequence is TGTGCCACCAGCAGAGACCCCAACGGACAGGGCCCGGAGACCCAGTACTTC. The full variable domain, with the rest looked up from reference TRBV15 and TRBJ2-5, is DAMVIQNPRYQVTQFGKPVTLSCSQTLNHNVMYWYQQKSSQAPKLLFHYYDKDFNNEADTPDNFQSRRPNTSFCFLDIRSPGLGDTAMYLCATSRDPNGQGPETQYFGPGTRLLVL.

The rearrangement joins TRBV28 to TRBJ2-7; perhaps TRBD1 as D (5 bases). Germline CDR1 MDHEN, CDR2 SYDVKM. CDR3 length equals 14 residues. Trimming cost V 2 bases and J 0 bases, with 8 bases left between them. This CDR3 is CASSLTGFSYEQYF. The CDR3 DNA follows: TGTGCCAGCAGTTTAACAGGCTTCTCCTACGAGCAGTACTTC.

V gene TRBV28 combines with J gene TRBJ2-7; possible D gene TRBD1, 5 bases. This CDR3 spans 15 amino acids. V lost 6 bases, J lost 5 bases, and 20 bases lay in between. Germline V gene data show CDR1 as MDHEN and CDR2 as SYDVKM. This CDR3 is CASSLQVLKGNEQYF. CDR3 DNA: TGTGCCAGCAGCTTACAGGTACTGAAGGGCAACGAGCAGTACTTC.

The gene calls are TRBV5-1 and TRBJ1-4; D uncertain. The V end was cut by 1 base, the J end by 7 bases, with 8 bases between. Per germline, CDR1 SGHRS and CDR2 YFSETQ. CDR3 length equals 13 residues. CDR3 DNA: TGCGCCAGCAGCTTGTTGGGTCCTGAAAAACTGTTTTTT. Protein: CASSLLGPEKLFF.

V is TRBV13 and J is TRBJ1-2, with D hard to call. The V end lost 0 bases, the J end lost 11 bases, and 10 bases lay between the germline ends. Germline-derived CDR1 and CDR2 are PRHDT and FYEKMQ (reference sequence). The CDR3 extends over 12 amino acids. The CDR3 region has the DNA TGTGCCAGCAGCTTAGGGACGGCGCTGTACACCTTC. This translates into CASSLGTALYTF.

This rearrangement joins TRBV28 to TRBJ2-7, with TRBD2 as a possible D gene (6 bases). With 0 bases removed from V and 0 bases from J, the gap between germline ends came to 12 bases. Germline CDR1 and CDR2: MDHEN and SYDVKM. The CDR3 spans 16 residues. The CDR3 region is CASSLWGGDSSYEQYF. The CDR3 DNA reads TGTGCCAGCAGTTTATGGGGGGGAGATAGCTCCTACGAGCAGTACTTC.

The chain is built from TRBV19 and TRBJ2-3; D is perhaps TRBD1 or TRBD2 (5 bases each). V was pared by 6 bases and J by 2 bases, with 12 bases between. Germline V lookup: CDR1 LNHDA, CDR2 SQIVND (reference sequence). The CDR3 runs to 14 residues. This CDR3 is CASRLGETTDTQYF. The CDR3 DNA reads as TGTGCCAGTAGATTAGGGGAGACCACAGATACGCAGTATTTT.

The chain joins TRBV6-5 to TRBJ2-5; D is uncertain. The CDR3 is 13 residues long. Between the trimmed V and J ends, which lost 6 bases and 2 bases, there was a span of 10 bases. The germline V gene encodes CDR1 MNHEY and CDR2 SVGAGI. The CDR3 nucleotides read TGTGCCAGCAGACTACGTCCGCAAGAGACCCAGTACTTC. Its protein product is CASRLRPQETQYF.

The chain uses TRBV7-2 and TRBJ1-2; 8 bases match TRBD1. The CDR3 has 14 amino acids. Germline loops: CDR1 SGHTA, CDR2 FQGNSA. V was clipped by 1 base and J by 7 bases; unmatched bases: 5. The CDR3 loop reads CASSLDTGGFGYTF. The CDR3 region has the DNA TGTGCCAGCAGCTTAGATACAGGGGGATTTGGCTACACCTTC.

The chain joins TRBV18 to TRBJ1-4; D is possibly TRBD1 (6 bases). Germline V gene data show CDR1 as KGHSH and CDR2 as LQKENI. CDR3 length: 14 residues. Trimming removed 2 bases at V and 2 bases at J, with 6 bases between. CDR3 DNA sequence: TGTGCCAGCTCACCAGGGGGCACTAATGAAAAACTGTTTTTT. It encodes CASSPGGTNEKLFF.

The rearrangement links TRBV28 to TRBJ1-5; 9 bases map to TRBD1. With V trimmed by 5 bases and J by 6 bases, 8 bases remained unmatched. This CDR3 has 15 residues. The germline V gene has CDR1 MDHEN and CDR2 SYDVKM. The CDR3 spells CASSAGTGRGQPQHF. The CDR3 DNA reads TGTGCCAGCAGTGCCGGGACAGGGAGGGGTCAGCCCCAGCATTTT. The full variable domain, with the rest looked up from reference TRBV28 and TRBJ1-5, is DVKVTQSSRYLVKRTGEKVFLECVQDMDHENMFWYRQDPGLGLRLIYFSYDVKMKEKGDIPEGYSVSREKKERFSLILESASTNQTSMYLCASSAGTGRGQPQHFGDGTRLSIL.

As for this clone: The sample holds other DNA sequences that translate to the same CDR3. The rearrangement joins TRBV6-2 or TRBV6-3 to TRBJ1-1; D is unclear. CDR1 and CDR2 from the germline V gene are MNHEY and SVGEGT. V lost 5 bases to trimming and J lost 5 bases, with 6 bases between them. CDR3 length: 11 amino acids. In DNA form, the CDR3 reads TGTGCCAGCAGTCTTGGTACTGAAGCTTTCTTT. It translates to CASSLGTEAFF.

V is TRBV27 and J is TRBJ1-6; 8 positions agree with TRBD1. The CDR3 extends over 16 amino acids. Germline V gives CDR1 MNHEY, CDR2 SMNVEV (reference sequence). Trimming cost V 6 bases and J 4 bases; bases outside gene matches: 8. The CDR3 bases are TGTGCCAGCAGCAGGGGGCCCGGGGCTTATAATTCACCCCTCCACTTT. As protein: CASSRGPGAYNSPLHF.

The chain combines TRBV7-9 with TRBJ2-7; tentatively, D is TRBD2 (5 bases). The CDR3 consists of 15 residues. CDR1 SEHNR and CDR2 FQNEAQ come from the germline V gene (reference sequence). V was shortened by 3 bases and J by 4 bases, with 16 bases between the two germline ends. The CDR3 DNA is TGTGCCAGCAGCTTCCGGGGTGAGGACCTGTACGAGCAGTACTTC. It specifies CASSFRGEDLYEQYF.

The CDR3 bases are TGTGCCAGCAGGCAGACAGTGTCTGGAAACACCATATATTTT. This sequence encodes CASRQTVSGNTIYF. This sequence joins TRBV6-5 and TRBJ1-3; tentatively, D is TRBD1 (5 bases). CDR1 is MNHEY, CDR2 SVGAGI, per germline. With 6 bases removed from V and 1 base from J, the gap between germline ends came to 10 bases. CDR3 size: 14 residues.

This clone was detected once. CDR3 bases: TGTGCCAGCAGTCGAGCGGGGGGGGCCTACGAGCAGTACTTC. Translation gives CASSRAGGAYEQYF. This chain connects TRBV6-5 to TRBJ2-7, with 10 bases matching TRBD2. The germline gives CDR1 MNHEY, CDR2 SVGAGI. CDR3 length: 14 amino acids. J gave up 2 bases and V 5 bases, and 3 bases lay outside the gene matches.

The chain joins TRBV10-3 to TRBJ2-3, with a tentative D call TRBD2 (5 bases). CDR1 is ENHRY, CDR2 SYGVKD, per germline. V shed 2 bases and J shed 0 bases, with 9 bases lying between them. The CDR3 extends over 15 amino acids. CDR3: CAISEASFSTDTQYF. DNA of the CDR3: TGTGCCATCAGTGAGGCTAGCTTTAGCACAGATACGCAGTATTTT.

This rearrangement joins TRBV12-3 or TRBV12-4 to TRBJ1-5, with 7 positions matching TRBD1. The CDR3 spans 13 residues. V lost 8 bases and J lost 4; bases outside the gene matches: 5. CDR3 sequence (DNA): TGTGCCAGCGGGGGACAGCCTAATCAGCCCCAGCATTTT. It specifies CASGGQPNQPQHF.

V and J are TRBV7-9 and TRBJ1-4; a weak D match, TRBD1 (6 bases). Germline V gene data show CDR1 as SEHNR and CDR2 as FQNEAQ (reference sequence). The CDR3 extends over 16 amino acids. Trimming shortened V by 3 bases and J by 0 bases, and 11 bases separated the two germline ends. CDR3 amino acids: CASSLDRRSTNEKLFF. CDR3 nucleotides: TGTGCCAGCAGCTTGGACAGACGGTCAACTAATGAAAAACTGTTTTTT.

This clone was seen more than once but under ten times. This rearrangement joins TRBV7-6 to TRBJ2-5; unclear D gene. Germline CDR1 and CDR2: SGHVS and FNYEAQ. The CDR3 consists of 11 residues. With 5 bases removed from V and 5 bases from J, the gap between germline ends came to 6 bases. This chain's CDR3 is CASSTGETQYF. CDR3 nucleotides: TGTGCCAGCAGCACCGGTGAGACCCAGTACTTC. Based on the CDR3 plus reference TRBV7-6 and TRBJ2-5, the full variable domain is GAGVSQSPRYKVTKRGQDVALRCDPISGHVSLYWYRQALGQGPEFLTYFNYEAQQDKSGLPNDRFSAERPEGSISTLTIQRTEQRDSAMYRCASSTGETQYFGPGTRLLVL.

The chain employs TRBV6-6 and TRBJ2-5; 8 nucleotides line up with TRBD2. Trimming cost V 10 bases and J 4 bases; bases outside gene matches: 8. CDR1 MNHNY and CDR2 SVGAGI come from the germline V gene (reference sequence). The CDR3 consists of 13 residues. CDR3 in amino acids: CATGGGRRETQYF. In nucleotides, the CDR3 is TGTGCCACCGGCGGGGGGCGGCGAGAGACCCAGTACTTC.

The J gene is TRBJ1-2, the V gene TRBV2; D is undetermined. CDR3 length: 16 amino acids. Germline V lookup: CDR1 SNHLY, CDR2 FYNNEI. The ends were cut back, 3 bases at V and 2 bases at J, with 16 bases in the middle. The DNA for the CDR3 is TGTGCCAGCAGTGATGTCGGGATTGACCAGAACTATGGCTACACCTTC. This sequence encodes CASSDVGIDQNYGYTF.